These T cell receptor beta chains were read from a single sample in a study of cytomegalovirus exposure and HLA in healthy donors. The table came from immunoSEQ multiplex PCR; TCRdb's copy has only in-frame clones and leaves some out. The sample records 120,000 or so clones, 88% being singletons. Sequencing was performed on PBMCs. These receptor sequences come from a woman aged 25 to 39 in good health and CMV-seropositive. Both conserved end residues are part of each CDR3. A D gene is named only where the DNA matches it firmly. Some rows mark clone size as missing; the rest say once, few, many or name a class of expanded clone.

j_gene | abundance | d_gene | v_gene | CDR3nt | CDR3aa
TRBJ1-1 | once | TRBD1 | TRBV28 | TGTGCCAGCAGGCCGACAGGGGGCGGAACTGAAGCTTTCTTT | CASRPTGGGTEAFF
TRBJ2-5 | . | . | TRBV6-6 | TGTGCCAGCAGTAACTACGGGGGAGAAGCTCAGTACTTC | CASSNYGGEAQYF
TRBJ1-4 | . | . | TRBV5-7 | TGTGCCAGCACCTTAGGTCGGACTCCATCTAATGAAAAACTGTTTTTT | CASTLGRTPSNEKLFF
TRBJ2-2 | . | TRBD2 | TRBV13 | TGTGCCAGCAGCTCAACCGGGACTACGACCGGGGAGCTGTTTTTT | CASSSTGTTTGELFF
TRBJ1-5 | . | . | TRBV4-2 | TGTGCCAGCAGCCAAGCCCCCTCTTGGGGGACAAATAGCAATCAGCCCCAGCATTTT | CASSQAPSWGTNSNQPQHF
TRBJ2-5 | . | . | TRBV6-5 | TGTGCCAGCAGATCCACAGGGAAAGAGACCCAGTACTTC | CASRSTGKETQYF
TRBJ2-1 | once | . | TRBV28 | TGTGCCAGCAGTTATGAGAGATACAATGAGCAGTTCTTC | CASSYERYNEQFF
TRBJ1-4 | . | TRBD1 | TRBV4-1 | TGCGCCAGCAGCCAAGGGCAGGGGGAGGAAAAACTGTTTTTT | CASSQGQGEEKLFF
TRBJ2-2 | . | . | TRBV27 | TGTGCCAGCAGTTTATTGGCCACCCCCCCCGGGGAGCTGTTTTTT | CASSLLATPPGELFF
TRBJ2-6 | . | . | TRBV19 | TGTGCCAGTAGACCCCCCGGGGCTGGGGCCAACGTCCTGACTTTC | CASRPPGAGANVLTF
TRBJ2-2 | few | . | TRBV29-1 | TGCAGCGTTAGGCTCGGAGGCGCCGGGGAGCTGTTTTTT | CSVRLGGAGELFF
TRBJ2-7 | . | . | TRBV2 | TGTGCCAGCAGTGCGGCGGTCGAGCAGTACTTC | CASSAAVEQYF
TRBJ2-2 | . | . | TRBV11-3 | TGTGCCAGCAGCTCGAGCAGGGCGACCGGGGAGCTGTTTTTT | CASSSSRATGELFF
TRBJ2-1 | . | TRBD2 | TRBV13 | TGTGCCAGCAGAACCAGCGGGAGGGCAGGAGAGCAGTTCTTC | CASRTSGRAGEQFF
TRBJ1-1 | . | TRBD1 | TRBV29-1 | TGCAGCGTTGTGGATCGTCGGAGGACAGGGGTGAACACTGAAGCTTTCTTT | CSVVDRRRTGVNTEAFF
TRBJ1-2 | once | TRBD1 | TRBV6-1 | TGTGCCAGCAAAGATTCTATGGGGACAGCGGGCGGCTACACCTTC | CASKDSMGTAGGYTF
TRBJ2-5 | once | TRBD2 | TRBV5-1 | TGCGCCAGCAGCATACGACTAGCGGGGTGGCAAGAGACCCAGTACTTC | CASSIRLAGWQETQYF
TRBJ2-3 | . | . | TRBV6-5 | TGTGCCAGCAGTCGCGGGGTGAGCACAGATACGCAGTATTTT | CASSRGVSTDTQYF
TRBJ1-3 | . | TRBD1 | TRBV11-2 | TGTGCCAGCAGCTTGACAGGGGGCTCTGGAAACACCATATATTTT | CASSLTGGSGNTIYF
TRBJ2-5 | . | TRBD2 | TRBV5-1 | TGCGCCAGCAGCAGGGCGGGAGAAGAGACCCAGTACTTC | CASSRAGEETQYF
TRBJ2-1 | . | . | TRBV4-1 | TGCGCCAGCAGCCAAGACGGGGGGCCCTACAATGAGCAGTTCTTC | CASSQDGGPYNEQFF
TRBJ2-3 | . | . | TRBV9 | TGTGCCAGCAGCGTAGGAGGTTATACAGATACGCAGTATTTT | CASSVGGYTDTQYF
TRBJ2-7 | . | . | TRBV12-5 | TGTGCTAGTGCCCCGGACAACTACGAGCAGTACTTC | CASAPDNYEQYF
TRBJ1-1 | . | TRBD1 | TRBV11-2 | TGTGCCAGCAGCTTGTACAGGGGGCTGAACACTGAAGCTTTCTTT | CASSLYRGLNTEAFF